The clone carrying this TCR beta chain was detected ten times or more. As yet, its antigen is unknown. The data belong to a study of human T cells and chemical hapten exposure. At the level of the study: Per-sample variation in TCR yield stemmed mainly from small pooled library volume differences. General study points: Unchanged with DPC sensitization were TCRs above 1 in 1000 frequency.

The V gene end was trimmed by 3 bases and the J gene end by 4 bases; junction bases not matched to a gene: 9. CDR1 is SGHRS and CDR2 is YFSETQ in the germline V gene. The length of the CDR3 is 16 residues. The time point is: patch test 3, about 24 weeks after DPC sensitization. As for treatment: therapeutic diphenylcyclopropenone sensitization with weekly scalp DPC. Blood sampling occurred before each patch-test application. Individual cDNA molecules had unique molecular identifiers attached to them by the library. TCRdb reprocessed the RACE reads with MiXCR, giving one entry per CDR3 protein. The sample consists of 150,000 to 200,000 distinct CDR3 sequences, more than 20% of them appearing once.

V gene TRBV5-1 combines with J gene TRBJ2-7; the match to TRBD2 covers 11 bases. This sample comprised whole blood, obtained in connection with sensitization to the hapten diphenylcyclopropenone (DPC). This receptor was identified in a woman in her thirties or forties with alopecia areata. Some clones in this sample may be carry-over from other donors' samples. The CDR3 sequence is CASSSTVAGGLYEQYF. The DNA for the CDR3 is TGCGCCAGCAGCTCCACAGTAGCGGGAGGGTTATACGAGCAGTACTTC.